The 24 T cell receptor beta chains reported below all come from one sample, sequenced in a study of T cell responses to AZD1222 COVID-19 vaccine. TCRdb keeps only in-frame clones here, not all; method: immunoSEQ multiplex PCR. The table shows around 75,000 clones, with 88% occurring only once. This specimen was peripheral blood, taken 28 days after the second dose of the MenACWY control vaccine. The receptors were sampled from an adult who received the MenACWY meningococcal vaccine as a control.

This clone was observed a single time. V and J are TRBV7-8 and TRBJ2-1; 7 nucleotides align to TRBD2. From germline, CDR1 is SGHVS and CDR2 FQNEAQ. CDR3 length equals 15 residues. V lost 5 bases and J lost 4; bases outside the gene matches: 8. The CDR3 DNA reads TGTGCCAGCAGCCCCCCGGGGGGAATGTACAATGAGCAGTTCTTC. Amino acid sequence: CASSPPGGMYNEQFF.

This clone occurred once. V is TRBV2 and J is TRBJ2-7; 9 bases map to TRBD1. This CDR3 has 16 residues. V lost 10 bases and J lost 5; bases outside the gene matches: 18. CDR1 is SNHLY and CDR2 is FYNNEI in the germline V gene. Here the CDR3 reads CATKSGQGRGIDEQYF. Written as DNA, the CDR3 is TGTGCCACCAAATCGGGACAGGGCCGGGGAATTGACGAGCAGTACTTC.

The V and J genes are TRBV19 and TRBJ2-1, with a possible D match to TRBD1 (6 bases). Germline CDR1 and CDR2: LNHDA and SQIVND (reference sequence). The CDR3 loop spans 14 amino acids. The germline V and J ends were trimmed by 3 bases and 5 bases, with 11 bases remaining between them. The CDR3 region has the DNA TGTGCCAGTAGTATTATGGGGGCGGACAATGAGCAGTTCTTC. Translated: CASSIMGADNEQFF. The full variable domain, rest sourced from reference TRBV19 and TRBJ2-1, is DGGITQSPKYLFRKEGQNVTLSCEQNLNHDAMYWYRQDPGQGLRLIYYSQIVNDFQKGDIAEGYSVSREKKESFPLTVTSAQKNPTAFYLCASSIMGADNEQFFGPGTRLTVL.

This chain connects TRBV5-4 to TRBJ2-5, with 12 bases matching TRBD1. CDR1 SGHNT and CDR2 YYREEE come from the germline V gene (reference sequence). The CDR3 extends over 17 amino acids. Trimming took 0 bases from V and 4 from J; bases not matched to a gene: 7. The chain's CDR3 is CASSLGDRGRKGETQYF. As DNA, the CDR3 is TGTGCCAGCAGCTTGGGGGACAGGGGGCGCAAAGGAGAGACCCAGTACTTC.

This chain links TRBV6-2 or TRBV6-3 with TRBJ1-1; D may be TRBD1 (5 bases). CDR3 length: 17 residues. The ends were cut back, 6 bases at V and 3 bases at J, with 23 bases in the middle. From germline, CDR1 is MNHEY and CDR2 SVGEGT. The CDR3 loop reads CASSPTSGTRRDTEAFF. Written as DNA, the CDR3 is TGTGCCAGCAGCCCTACCTCAGGGACCAGACGGGACACTGAAGCTTTCTTT.

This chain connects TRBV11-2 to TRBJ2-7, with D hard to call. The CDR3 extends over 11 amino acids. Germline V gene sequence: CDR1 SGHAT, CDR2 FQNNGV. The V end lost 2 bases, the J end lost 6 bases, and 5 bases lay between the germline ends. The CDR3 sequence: CASSLILEQYF. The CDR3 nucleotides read TGTGCCAGCAGCTTAATTCTCGAGCAGTACTTC.

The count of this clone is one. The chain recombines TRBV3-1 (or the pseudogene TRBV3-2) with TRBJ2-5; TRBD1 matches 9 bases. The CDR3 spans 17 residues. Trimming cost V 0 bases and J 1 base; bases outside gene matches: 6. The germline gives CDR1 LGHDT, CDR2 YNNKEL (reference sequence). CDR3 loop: CASSQDLPGQGQETQYF. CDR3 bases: TGTGCCAGCAGCCAAGACCTTCCGGGACAGGGCCAAGAGACCCAGTACTTC.

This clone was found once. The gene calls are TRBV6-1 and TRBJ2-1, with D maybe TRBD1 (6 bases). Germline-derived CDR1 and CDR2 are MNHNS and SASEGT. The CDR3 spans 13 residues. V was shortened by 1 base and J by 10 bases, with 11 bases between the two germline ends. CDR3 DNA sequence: TGTGCCAGCAGTGAAGTGGGGGCACGCGAGCAGTTCTTC. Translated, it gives CASSEVGAREQFF.

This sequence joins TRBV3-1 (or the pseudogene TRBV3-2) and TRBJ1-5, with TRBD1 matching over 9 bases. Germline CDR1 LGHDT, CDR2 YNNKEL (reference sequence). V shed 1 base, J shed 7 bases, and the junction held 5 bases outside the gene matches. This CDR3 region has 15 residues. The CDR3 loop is CASSQGTGDNQPQHF. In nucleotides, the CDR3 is TGTGCCAGCAGCCAAGGGACAGGGGATAACCAGCCCCAGCATTTT.

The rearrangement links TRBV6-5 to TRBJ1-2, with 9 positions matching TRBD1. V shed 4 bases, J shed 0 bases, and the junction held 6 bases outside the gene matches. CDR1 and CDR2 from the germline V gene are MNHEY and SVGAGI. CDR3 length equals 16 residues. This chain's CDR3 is CASSLGQGWANYGYTF. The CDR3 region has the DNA TGTGCCAGCAGTTTGGGACAGGGTTGGGCTAACTATGGCTACACCTTC.

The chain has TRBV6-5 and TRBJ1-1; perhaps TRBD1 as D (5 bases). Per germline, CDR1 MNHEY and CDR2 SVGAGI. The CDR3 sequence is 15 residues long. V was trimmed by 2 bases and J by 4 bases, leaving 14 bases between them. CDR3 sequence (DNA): TGTGCCAGCAGTTACGGGCCAGGGAGGGGCACTGAAGCTTTCTTT. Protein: CASSYGPGRGTEAFF.

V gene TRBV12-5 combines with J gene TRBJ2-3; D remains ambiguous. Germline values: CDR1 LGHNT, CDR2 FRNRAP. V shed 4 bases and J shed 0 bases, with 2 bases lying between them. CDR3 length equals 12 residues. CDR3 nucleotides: TGTGCTAGTGGTTCCAGCACAGATACGCAGTATTTT. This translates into CASGSSTDTQYF.

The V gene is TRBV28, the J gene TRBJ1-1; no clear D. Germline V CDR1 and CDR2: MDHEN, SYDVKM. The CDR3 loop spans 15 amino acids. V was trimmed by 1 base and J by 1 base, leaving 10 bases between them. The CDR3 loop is CASSLYQVGNTEAFF. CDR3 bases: TGTGCCAGCAGTTTATACCAGGTCGGGAACACTGAAGCTTTCTTT.

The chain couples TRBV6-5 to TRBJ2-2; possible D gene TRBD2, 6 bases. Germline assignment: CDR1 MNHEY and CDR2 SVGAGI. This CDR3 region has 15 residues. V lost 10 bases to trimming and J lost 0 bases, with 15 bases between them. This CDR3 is CAMGGLDTNTGELFF. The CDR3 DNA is TGTGCCATGGGGGGTCTAGATACGAACACCGGGGAGCTGTTTTTT.

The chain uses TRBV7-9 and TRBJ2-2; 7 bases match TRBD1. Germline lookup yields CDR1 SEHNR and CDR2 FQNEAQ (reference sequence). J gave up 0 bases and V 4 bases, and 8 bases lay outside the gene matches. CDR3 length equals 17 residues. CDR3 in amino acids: CASSSLSGTANTGELFF. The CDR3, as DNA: TGTGCCAGCAGCTCTCTCTCCGGGACAGCGAACACCGGGGAGCTGTTTTTT.

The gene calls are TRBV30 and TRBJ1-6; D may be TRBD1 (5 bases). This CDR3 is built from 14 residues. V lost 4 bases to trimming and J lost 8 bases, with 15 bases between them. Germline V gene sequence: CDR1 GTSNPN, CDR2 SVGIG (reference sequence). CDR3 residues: CAWTLGLKDSPLHF. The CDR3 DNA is TGTGCCTGGACCCTGGGGCTCAAAGATTCACCCCTCCACTTT.

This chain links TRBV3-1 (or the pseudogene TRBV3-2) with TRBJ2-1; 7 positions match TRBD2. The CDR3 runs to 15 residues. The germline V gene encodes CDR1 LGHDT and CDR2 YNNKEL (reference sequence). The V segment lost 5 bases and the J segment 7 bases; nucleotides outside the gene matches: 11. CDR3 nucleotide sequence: TGTGCCAGCAGCTCCAGACTAGCAGTCATTAATGAGCAGTTCTTC. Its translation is CASSSRLAVINEQFF.

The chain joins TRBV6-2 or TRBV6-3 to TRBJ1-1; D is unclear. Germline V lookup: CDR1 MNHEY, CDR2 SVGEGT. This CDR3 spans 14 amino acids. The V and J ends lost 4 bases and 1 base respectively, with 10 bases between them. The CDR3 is CASSSGRWNTEAFF. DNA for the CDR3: TGTGCCAGCAGTTCGGGGAGATGGAACACTGAAGCTTTCTTT.

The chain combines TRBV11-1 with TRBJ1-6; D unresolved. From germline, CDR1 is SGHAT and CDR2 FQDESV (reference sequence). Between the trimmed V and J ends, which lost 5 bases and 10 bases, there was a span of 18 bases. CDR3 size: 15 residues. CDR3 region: CASSQNSGNGSPLHF. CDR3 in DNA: TGTGCCAGCAGCCAGAACAGCGGGAATGGATCACCCCTCCACTTT.

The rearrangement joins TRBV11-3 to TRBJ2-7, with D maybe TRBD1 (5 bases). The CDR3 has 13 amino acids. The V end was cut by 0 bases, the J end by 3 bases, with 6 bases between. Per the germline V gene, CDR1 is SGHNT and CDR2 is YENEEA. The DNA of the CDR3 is TGTGCCAGCAGCTTAGACAGGGACTACGAGCAGTACTTC. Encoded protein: CASSLDRDYEQYF.

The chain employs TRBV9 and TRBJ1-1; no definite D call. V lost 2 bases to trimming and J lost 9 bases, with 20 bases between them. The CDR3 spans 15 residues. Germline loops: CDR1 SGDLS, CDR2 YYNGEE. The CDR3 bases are TGTGCCAGCAGCGTTAGCGTAGGCCCTGGAGGAAAAGCTTTCTTT. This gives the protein CASSVSVGPGGKAFF.

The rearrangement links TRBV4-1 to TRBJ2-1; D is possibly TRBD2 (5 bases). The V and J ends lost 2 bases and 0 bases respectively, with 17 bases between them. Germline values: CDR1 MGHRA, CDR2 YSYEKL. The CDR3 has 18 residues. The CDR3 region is CASSQPGRATYSYNEQFF. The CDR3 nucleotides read TGCGCCAGCAGCCAACCGGGAAGGGCTACCTACTCCTACAATGAGCAGTTCTTC.

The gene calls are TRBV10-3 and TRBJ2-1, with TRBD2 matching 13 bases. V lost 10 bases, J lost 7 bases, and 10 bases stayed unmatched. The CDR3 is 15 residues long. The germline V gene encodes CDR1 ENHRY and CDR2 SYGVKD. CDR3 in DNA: TGTGCCACCAACATAACTAGCGGGGGGGCTAATGAGCAGTTCTTC. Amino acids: CATNITSGGANEQFF.

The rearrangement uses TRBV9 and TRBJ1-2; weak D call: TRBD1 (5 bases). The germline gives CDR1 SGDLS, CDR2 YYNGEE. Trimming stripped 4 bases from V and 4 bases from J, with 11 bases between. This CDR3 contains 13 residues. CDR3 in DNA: TGTGCCAGCAGCCCCCGCGGGGGCTATGGCTACACCTTC. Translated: CASSPRGGYGYTF. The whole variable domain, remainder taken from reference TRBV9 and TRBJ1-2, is DSGVTQTPKHLITATGQRVTLRCSPRSGDLSVYWYQQSLDQGLQFLIQYYNGEERAKGNILERFSAQQFPDLHSELNLSSLELGDSALYFCASSPRGGYGYTFGSGTRLTVV.